This T cell receptor (beta chain) was captured by sequencing in a study of cytomegalovirus exposure and HLA in healthy donors. Vbeta (60) and Jbeta (13) primers were used in the PCR. Sequenced by immunoSEQ multiplex PCR; TCRdb stores in-frame clones only, minus some. The data contain under 140,000 clones, roughly 78% of them singletons. Study-level results: DRB1 had the most TCR associations and HLA-C the fewest, a later analysis found, with rates varying by HLA locus. An analysis that was carried out later associated 15,000 to 20,000 TCR beta sequences with HLA alleles at 0.05 false discovery rate. Indistinguishability led to the exclusion of some V segments, TRBV6-2 and TRBV6-3 included.

Germline lookup yields CDR1 MNHEY and CDR2 SVGAGI. V shed 3 bases and J shed 6 bases, with 14 bases lying between them. The CDR3 has 15 amino acids. This clone was seen more than once but under ten times. Its antigen is currently unknown. The sequencing input was PBMCs. V is TRBV6-5 and J is TRBJ1-4, with TRBD1 as a possible D gene (6 bases). The sequence was obtained from a woman aged 25 to 39 in good health and CMV-seronegative. The CDR3 is CASSYHPRGDEKLFF. The DNA for the CDR3 is TGTGCCAGCAGTTATCATCCCAGGGGAGATGAAAAACTGTTTTTT.